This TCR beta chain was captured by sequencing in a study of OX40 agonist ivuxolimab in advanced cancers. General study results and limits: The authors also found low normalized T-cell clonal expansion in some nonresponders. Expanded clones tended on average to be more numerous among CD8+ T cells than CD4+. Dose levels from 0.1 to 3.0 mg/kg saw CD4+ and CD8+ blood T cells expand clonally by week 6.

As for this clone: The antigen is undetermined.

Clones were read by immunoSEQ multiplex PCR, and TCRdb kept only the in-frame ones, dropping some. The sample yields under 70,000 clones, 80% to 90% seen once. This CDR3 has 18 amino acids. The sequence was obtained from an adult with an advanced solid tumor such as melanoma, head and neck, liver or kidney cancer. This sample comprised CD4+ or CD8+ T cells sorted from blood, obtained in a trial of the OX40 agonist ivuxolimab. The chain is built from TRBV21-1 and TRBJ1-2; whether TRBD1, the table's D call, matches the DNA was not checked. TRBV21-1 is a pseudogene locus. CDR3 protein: CASSTAFMTGAGCYGYTF. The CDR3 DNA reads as TGTGCCAGCAGCACTGCCTTTATGACAGGGGCTGGTTGCTATGGCTACACCTTC.